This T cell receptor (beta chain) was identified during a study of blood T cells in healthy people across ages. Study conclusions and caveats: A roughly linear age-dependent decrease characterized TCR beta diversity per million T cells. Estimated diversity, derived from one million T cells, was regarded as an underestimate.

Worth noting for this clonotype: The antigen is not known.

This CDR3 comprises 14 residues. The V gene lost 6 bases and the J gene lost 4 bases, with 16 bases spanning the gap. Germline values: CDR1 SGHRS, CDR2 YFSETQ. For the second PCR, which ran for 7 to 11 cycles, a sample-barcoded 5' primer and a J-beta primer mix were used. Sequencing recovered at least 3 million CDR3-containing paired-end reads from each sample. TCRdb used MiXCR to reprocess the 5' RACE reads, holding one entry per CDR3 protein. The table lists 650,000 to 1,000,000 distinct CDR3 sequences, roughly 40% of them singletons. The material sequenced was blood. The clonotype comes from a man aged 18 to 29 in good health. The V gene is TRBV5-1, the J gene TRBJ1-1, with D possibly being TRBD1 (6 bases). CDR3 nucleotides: TGCGCCAGCACCCCCTCGGGGGGCAGCACTGAAGCTTTCTTT. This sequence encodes CASTPSGGSTEAFF.